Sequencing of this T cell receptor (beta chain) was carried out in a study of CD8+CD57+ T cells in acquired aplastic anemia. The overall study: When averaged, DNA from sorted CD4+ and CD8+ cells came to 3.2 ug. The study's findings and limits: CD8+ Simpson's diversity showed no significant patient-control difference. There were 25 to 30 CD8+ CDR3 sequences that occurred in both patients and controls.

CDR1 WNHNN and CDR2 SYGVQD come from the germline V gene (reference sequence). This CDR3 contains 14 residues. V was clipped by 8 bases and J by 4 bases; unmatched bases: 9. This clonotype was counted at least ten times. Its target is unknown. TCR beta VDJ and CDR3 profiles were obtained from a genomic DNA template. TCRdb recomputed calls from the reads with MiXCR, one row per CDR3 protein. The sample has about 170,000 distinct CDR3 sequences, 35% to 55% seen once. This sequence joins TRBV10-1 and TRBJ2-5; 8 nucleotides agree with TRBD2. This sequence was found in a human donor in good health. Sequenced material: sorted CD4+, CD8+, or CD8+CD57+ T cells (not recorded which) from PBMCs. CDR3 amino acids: CASGDGGARETQYF. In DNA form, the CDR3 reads TGCGCCAGCGGGGACGGGGGGGCGCGAGAGACCCAGTACTTC.